The next 3 T cell receptor beta chains were all read from a single sample in a study of blood T cell repertoires in COVID-19. The assay was immunoSEQ multiplex PCR, and TCRdb's table has in-frame clones only and misses some. The sample yields tens of thousands of clones, about 87% seen once. The sequenced sample consisted of peripheral blood. Receptor source: a human donor in a cohort sampled during active COVID-19.

The chain couples TRBV7-9 to TRBJ2-3, with TRBD2 matching over 13 bases. This CDR3 region has 17 residues. Germline-derived CDR1 and CDR2 are SEHNR and FQNEAQ (reference sequence). V trimming: 4 bases; J trimming: 5 bases; junction bases outside the gene matches: 9. The CDR3 coding sequence is TGTGCCAGCAGCTCGCGAGGACTAGCGGGGGCCAAAGATACGCAGTATTTT. Translation: CASSSRGLAGAKDTQYF.

The chain combines TRBV11-2 with TRBJ2-1; no clear D gene. The CDR3 runs 12 residues. CDR1 is SGHAT and CDR2 is FQNNGV in the germline V gene. The V gene lost 1 base and the J gene lost 8 bases, with 6 bases spanning the gap. CDR3 loop: CASSLGGHEQFF. CDR3 DNA sequence: TGTGCCAGCAGCTTAGGTGGCCATGAGCAGTTCTTC. Looking up the rest from reference TRBV11-2 and TRBJ2-1 gives the full variable domain: EAGVAQSPRYKIIEKRQSVAFWCNPISGHATLYWYQQILGQGPKLLIQFQNNGVVDDSQLPKDRFSAERLKGVDSTLKIQPAKLEDSAVYLCASSLGGHEQFFGPGTRLTVL.

The chain combines TRBV7-3 with TRBJ2-3, with a weak D call TRBD1 (5 bases). Germline V gene lookup returns CDR1 SGHTA and CDR2 FQGTGA. V lost 2 bases and J 6 bases, leaving 6 bases between the germline ends. The CDR3 is 12 residues long. The CDR3 bases are TGTGCCAGCAGCTTAGGGGCCGATACGCAGTATTTT. Its translation is CASSLGADTQYF.